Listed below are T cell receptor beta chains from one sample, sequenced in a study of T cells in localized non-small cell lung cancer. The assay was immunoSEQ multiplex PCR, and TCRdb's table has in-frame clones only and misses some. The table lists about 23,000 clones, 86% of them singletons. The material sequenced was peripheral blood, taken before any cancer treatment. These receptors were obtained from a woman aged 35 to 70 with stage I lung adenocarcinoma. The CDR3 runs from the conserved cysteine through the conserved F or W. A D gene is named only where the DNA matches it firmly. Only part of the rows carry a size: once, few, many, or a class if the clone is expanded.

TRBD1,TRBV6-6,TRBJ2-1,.,TGTGCCAGCAGAGGCCGGGACAGGCCCTTAGGTGAGCAGTTCTTC,CASRGRDRPLGEQFF
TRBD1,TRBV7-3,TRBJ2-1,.,TGTGCCAGCAGCCCGACAGGGGGCGGTGAGCAGTTCTTC,CASSPTGGGEQFF
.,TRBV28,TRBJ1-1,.,TGTGCCAGCAGTTTAAGGGGGGGACGGCCTGAAGCTTTCTTT,CASSLRGGRPEAFF
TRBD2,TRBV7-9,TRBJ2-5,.,TGTGCCAGCAGCTTAATCGGGGGGGCACAAGAGACCCAGTACTTC,CASSLIGGAQETQYF
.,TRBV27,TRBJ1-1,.,TGTGCCAGCAGTTGGATAATGAACACTGAAGCTTTCTTT,CASSWIMNTEAFF
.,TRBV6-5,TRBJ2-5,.,TGTGCCAGCAGTTACGCCGGAGGAGAGACCCAGTACTTC,CASSYAGGETQYF
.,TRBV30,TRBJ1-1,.,TGTGCCTGGATCTCCTTACAGAGGAACACTGAAGCTTTCTTT,CAWISLQRNTEAFF
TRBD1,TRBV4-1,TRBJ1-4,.,TGCGCCAGCAGCCAACCGGGACAGGGCTTCGAAAAACTGTTTTTT,CASSQPGQGFEKLFF
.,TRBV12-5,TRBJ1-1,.,TGTGCTAGTGGTTTGCCCGGGTCGACTGAAGCTTTCTTT,CASGLPGSTEAFF
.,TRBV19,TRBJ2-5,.,TGTGCCAGTAGTATTAAAGGGGAGACCCAGTACTTC,CASSIKGETQYF
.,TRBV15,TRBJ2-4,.,TGTGCCACCAGCAGATCCAGAGAAATTCAGTACTTC,CATSRSREIQYF
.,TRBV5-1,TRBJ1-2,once,TGCGCCAGCAGCCCAATCATTCGGGAGTACCGACAGAACGGAAACTATGGCTACACCTTC,CASSPIIREYRQNGNYGYTF
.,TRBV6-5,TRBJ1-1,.,TGTGCCAGCAGTTACTCGACTAGTCCGGGCACTGAAGCTTTCTTT,CASSYSTSPGTEAFF
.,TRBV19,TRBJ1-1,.,TGTGCCAGTAGGCGTTCTGGAGGGCCTGAAGCTTTCTTT,CASRRSGGPEAFF
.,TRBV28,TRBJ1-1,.,TGTGCCAGCAGTGCCCCTCTACAGGGCCGCGGGGCAGCTTTCTTT,CASSAPLQGRGAAFF
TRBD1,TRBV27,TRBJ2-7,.,TGTGCCAGCAGCCTAGGGGACAGGGGGCTTTACGAGCAGTACTTC,CASSLGDRGLYEQYF
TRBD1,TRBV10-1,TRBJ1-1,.,TGCGCCAGCAGGGGACAGGCTGGGATGAACACTGAAGCTTTCTTT,CASRGQAGMNTEAFF
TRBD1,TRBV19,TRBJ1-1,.,TGTGCCAGTAGTATTCCCCGAACAGGGGGACCTTTCGTGAGAGCTTTCTTT,CASSIPRTGGPFVRAFF
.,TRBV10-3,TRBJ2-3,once,TGTGCCATCAGTGAGTCCGGGACGGGTAGCACAGATACGCAGTATTTT,CAISESGTGSTDTQYF
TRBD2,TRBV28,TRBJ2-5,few,TGTGCCAGCAGTAATCGGGAGGCCCAGTACTTC,CASSNREAQYF
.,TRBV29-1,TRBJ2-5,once,TGCAGCGTTGTGTTCGGGGTCCAAGAGACCCAGTACTTC,CSVVFGVQETQYF
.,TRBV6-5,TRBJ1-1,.,TGTGCCAGCACGGGACACCTGAACACTGAAGCTTTCTTT,CASTGHLNTEAFF
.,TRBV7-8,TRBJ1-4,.,TGTGCCAGCAGCCCCCATGCAACTAATGAAAAACTGTTTTTT,CASSPHATNEKLFF
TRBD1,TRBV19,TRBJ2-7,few,TGTGCCAGTAGTATAGGCGGACAGGGTTTATTCGACGAGCAGTACTTC,CASSIGGQGLFDEQYF
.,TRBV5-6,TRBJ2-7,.,TGTGCCAGCAGCCGAACCTCCTACGAGCAGTACTTC,CASSRTSYEQYF
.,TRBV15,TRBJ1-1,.,TGTGCCACCAGCAGAGATTTGGGGGTTCGGACTGAAGCTTTCTTT,CATSRDLGVRTEAFF
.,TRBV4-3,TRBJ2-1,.,TGCGCCAGCAGCCAAGAGGAGGGTTCGCCCTACAATGAGCAGTTCTTC,CASSQEEGSPYNEQFF
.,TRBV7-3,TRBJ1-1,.,TGTGCCAGCAGCTTAACGTTATCGGACACTGAAGCTTTCTTT,CASSLTLSDTEAFF
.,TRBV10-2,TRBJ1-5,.,TGCGCCAGCAGTCCGGTACGGGACCCCCAGCATTTT,CASSPVRDPQHF
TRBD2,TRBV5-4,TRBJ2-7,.,TGTGCCAGCAGCTTAGGAGGCGGGGGGGCCCTCGAGCAGTACTTC,CASSLGGGGALEQYF
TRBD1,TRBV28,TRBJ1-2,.,TGTGCCAGCAGCCAGGAAGGGACAGAAAACCTCTACACCTTC,CASSQEGTENLYTF
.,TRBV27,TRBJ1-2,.,TGTGCCAGCAGTCCGGGACAATTCTTTAACTATGGCTACACCTTC,CASSPGQFFNYGYTF
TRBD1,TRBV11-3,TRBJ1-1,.,TGTGCCAGCGCGAGGACAGGTGACACTGAAGCTTTCTTT,CASARTGDTEAFF
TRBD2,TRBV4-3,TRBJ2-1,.,TGCGCCAGCAGCCAAGGGCGGCGGGGGGGCCCTAGCAATGAGCAGTTCTTC,CASSQGRRGGPSNEQFF
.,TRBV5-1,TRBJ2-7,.,TGCGCCAGCAGCTGGGCCACACCAACCTACGAGCAGTACTTC,CASSWATPTYEQYF
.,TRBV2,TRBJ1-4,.,TGTGCCAGCAGTGAACAGGCGACGGCTAATGAAAAACTGTTTTTT,CASSEQATANEKLFF
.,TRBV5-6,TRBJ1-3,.,TGTGCCAGCAGCTTGCGTTTAGGACGGGCTGCTGGAAACACCATATATTTT,CASSLRLGRAAGNTIYF
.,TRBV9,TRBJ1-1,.,TGTGCCAGCAGCGTAGCGGGGGTCATGAACACTGAAGCTTTCTTT,CASSVAGVMNTEAFF
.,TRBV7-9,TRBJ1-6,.,TGTGCCAGCAGCCCCGGACAGCAATCACCCCTCCACTTT,CASSPGQQSPLHF
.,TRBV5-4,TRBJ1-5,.,TGTGCCAGCAGCACGGAGGCTAATCAGCCCCAGCATTTT,CASSTEANQPQHF
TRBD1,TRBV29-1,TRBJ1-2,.,TGCAGCGTTCCGACAGGGAACTATGGCTACACCTTC,CSVPTGNYGYTF
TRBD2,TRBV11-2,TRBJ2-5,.,TGTGCCAGCAGCTTAGGGGGGGGCCAAGAGACCCAGTACTTC,CASSLGGGQETQYF
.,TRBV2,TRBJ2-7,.,TGTGCCAGCAGTACAAACATCGTTTACGAGCAGTACTTC,CASSTNIVYEQYF
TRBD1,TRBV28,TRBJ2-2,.,TGTGCCAGCAGTCCTCCAGGGACAGGGGGCGGCGGGGAGCTGTTTTTT,CASSPPGTGGGGELFF
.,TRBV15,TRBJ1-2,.,TGTGCCACCAGCAGAGATCGAACCCGTATGGACTATGGCTACACCTTC,CATSRDRTRMDYGYTF
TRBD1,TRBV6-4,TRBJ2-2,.,TGTGCCAGCAGTGACTCGGACAGGGGTTCCACCGGGGAGCTGTTTTTT,CASSDSDRGSTGELFF
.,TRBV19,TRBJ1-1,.,TGTGCCAGTAGTCTCGGGGGCCTGAACACTGAAGCTTTCTTT,CASSLGGLNTEAFF
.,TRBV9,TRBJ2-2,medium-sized,TGTGCCAGCAGCGCCCGACCCTCTACAGGGACCCCGAACACCGGGGAGCTGTTTTTT,CASSARPSTGTPNTGELFF
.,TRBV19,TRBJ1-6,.,TGTGCCAGTAGTATTCGGACAGCTAATAATTCACCCCTCCACTTT,CASSIRTANNSPLHF
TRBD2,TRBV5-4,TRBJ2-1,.,TGTGCCAGCAGCTTTACTAGCGGGGGGGCCATTGTCAATGAGCAGTTCTTC,CASSFTSGGAIVNEQFF
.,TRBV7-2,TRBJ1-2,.,TGTGCCAGCAGCCCCTCACCCTATGGCTACACCTTC,CASSPSPYGYTF
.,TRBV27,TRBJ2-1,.,TGTGCCACCGCACTAGGAGGCAATGAGCAGTTCTTC,CATALGGNEQFF
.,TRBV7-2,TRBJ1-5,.,TGTGCCAGCAGCTTTAAGGGGGGGGACAATCAGCCCCAGCATTTT,CASSFKGGDNQPQHF
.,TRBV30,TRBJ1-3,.,TGTGCCTGGAATCCCGGACAGAATACTGGAAACACCATATATTTT,CAWNPGQNTGNTIYF
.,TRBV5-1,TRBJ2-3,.,TGCGCCAGTACCGGGACAAGTGGGGCAGATACGCAGTATTTT,CASTGTSGADTQYF
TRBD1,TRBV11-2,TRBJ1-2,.,TGTGCCAGCAGCTTAGCTGGCGGGACAGATGGCTACACCTTC,CASSLAGGTDGYTF
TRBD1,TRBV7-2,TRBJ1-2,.,TGTGCCAGCAGCGGGACAGGGAACTATGGCTACACCTTC,CASSGTGNYGYTF
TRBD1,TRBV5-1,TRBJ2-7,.,TGCGCCAGCAGCTTGGCCAGTAACAGGGGGCTTCCCTACGAGCAGTACTTC,CASSLASNRGLPYEQYF
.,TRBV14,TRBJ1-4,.,TGTGCCAGCAGCCATTCTCCGGTCCGGACGGGGAATGAAAAACTGTTTTTT,CASSHSPVRTGNEKLFF